This TCR beta chain is drawn from a study of CD8 T cells in Susac syndrome. Sequencing of TCR beta was performed on blood CD8+ and CD4+ T cells. Negative isolation yielded CD8+ and CD4+ T cells; FACS enriched TEMRA cells. The authors reverse transcribed roughly 0.5 to 1 ug RNA with random hexamers. An immunoSEQ multiplex PCR generated amplified TCR beta CDR3 products spanning 54 Vbeta and 13 Jbeta. TCRdb re-called the immunoSEQ multiplex PCR reads through MiXCR, storing one row per CDR3 protein. The sample holds 180,000 or so distinct CDR3 sequences, around 96% seen once. V was cut by 3 bases and J by 2 bases, with 9 bases left in between. The CDR3 loop spans 13 amino acids. Germline V gives CDR1 SQVTM, CDR2 ANQGSEA.

This chain links TRBV29-1 with TRBJ2-3; no reliable D call. The origin of this receptor is a human donor in good health. The material sequenced was CD4+ T cells from PBMCs. The CDR3 spells CSVENGFTDTQYF. CDR3 nucleotide sequence: TGCAGCGTTGAGAATGGCTTCACAGATACGCAGTATTTT.